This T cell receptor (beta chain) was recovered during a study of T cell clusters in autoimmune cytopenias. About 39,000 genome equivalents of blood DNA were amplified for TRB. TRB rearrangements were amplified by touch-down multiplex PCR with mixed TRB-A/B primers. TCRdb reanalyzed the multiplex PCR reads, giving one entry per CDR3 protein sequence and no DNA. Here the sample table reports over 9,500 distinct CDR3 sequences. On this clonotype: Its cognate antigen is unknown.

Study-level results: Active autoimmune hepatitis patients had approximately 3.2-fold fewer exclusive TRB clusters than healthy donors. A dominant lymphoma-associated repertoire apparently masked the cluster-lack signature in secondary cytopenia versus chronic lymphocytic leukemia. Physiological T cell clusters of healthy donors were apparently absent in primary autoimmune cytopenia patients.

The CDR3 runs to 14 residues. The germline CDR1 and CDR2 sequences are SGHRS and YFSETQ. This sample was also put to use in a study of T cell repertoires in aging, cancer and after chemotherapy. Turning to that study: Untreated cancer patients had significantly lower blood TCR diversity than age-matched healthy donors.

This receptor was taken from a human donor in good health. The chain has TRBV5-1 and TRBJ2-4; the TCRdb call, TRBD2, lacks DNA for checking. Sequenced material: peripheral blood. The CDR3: CASSLTGASDIQYF.